The 20 T cell receptor beta chains below all came from one sample that was sequenced in a study of T cell therapy after organ transplantation. Only in-frame clones appear in the TCRdb table, and some are missing; sequencing was by immunoSEQ multiplex PCR. The table has some 47,000 clones, approximately 94% seen once. Which antigens these TCRs recognize remains unknown. The sample consisted of CD8+ T cells from blood, taken before autologous CMV-specific T cell therapy. The receptors originated from a human patient who had received a solid organ transplant and had CMV disease.

V and J are TRBV5-6 and TRBJ1-6; 9 bases line up with TRBD1. Losses at the gene ends were 6 bases for V and 8 bases for J; bases not matched to a gene: 9. The CDR3 consists of 15 residues. In germline, CDR1 is SGHDT, CDR2 YYEEEE. CDR3 loop: CASTNEGQGYSPLHF. The CDR3, as DNA: TGTGCCAGCACCAATGAGGGACAGGGTTATTCACCCCTCCACTTT.

Here the CDR3 reads CASSPAKGQGLSYEQYF. The DNA for the CDR3 is TGTGCCAGCTCACCAGCCAAGGGACAGGGTCTCTCCTACGAGCAGTACTTC. The genes are TRBV18 and TRBJ2-7; 9 bases line up with TRBD1. The junction had 8 bases not matched to a gene; V was cut back by 2 bases and J by 0 bases. This CDR3 spans 17 amino acids. Germline V gene sequence: CDR1 KGHSH, CDR2 LQKENI. The entire variable domain, with the rest obtained from reference TRBV18 and TRBJ2-7, is as follows: NAGVMQNPRHLVRRRGQEARLRCSPMKGHSHVYWYRQLPEEGLKFMVYLQKENIIDESGMPKERFSAEFPKEGPSILRIQQVVRGDSAAYFCASSPAKGQGLSYEQYFGPGTRLTVT.

This chain joins TRBV6-6 and TRBJ1-1, with 11 positions matching TRBD1. Germline V gene sequence: CDR1 MNHNY, CDR2 SVGAGI (reference sequence). The CDR3 has 16 amino acids. The V and J ends lost 1 base and 3 bases, in that order; junction bases with no gene match: 4. This CDR3 is CASSYWTGGADTEAFF. CDR3 in DNA: TGTGCCAGCAGTTACTGGACAGGGGGCGCGGACACTGAAGCTTTCTTT.

The chain joins TRBV6-5 to TRBJ2-7; 7 bases align to TRBD1. CDR3 length: 14 amino acids. From germline, CDR1 is MNHEY and CDR2 SVGAGI. The V segment lost 5 bases and the J segment 4 bases; nucleotides outside the gene matches: 8. CDR3 protein: CASSPGTEQYEQYF. The CDR3 DNA sequence: TGTGCCAGCAGTCCAGGGACAGAACAATACGAGCAGTACTTC.

The chain couples TRBV29-1 to TRBJ1-2, with 8 bases aligning to TRBD1. CDR1 and CDR2 from the germline V gene are SQVTM and ANQGSEA. V lost 6 bases, J lost 5 bases, and 8 bases stayed unmatched. This CDR3 comprises 13 residues. The CDR3 reads CSVQQGVEYGYTF. The CDR3 region has the DNA TGCAGCGTCCAACAGGGGGTTGAGTATGGCTACACCTTC.

This clone appeared a single time. V usage is TRBV4-3 and J usage is TRBJ1-2, with 8 bases aligning to TRBD1. Germline CDR1 and CDR2: LGHNA and YSLEER. The CDR3 contains 14 residues. The V and J ends lost 6 bases and 6 bases, in that order; junction bases with no gene match: 9. The DNA of the CDR3 is TGCGCCAGCAGTCCCGACAGGGGATACGATGGCTACACCTTC. Translating it yields CASSPDRGYDGYTF.

V gene TRBV4-1 combines with J gene TRBJ2-7, with no clear D. The germline V gene encodes CDR1 MGHRA and CDR2 YSYEKL. The CDR3 length is 13 residues. V dropped 1 base and J dropped 2 bases, with 6 bases sitting between them. DNA of the CDR3: TGCGCCAGCAGCCAAGGCATGCCCTACGAGCAGTACTTC. It specifies CASSQGMPYEQYF.

V is TRBV7-2 and J is TRBJ2-7, with D unclear. This CDR3 region has 16 residues. Between the trimmed V and J ends, which lost 1 base and 5 bases, there was a span of 18 bases. Looked up from germline, CDR1 is SGHTA and CDR2 is FQGNSA. The CDR3 here is CASSLGARRPLDEQYF. CDR3 sequence (DNA): TGTGCCAGCAGCTTAGGAGCGCGACGGCCCCTCGACGAGCAGTACTTC.

This sequence joins TRBV7-2 and TRBJ2-1; perhaps TRBD2 as D (6 bases). The V and J ends lost 4 bases and 9 bases respectively, with 13 bases between them. CDR1 is SGHTA and CDR2 is FQGNSA in the germline V gene. This CDR3 is 13 amino acids long. This chain's CDR3 is CASSSGGGGEQFF. In DNA, the CDR3 is TGTGCCAGCAGCTCCGGGGGTGGAGGTGAGCAGTTCTTC.

The rearrangement links TRBV7-8 to TRBJ2-3; 11 bases map to TRBD2. This CDR3 has 17 amino acids. The germline gives CDR1 SGHVS, CDR2 FQNEAQ. The V gene end was trimmed by 4 bases and the J gene end by 5 bases; junction bases not matched to a gene: 11. Here the CDR3 DNA reads TGTGCCAGCAGCTGGGAGTTTAGCGGGGGGGCCCTAGATACGCAGTATTTT. Protein product: CASSWEFSGGALDTQYF.

The chain carries TRBV5-6 and TRBJ1-1; the D is unclear. This CDR3 has 12 amino acids. V was shortened by 0 bases and J by 7 bases, with 7 bases between the two germline ends. CDR1 is SGHDT and CDR2 is YYEEEE in the germline V gene. The CDR3, as DNA: TGTGCCAGCAGCTTGGGGCAGGATGAAGCTTTCTTT. This gives the protein CASSLGQDEAFF. The whole variable domain, filled in from reference TRBV5-6 and TRBJ1-1, reads DAGVTQSPTHLIKTRGQQVTLRCSPKSGHDTVSWYQQALGQGPQFIFQYYEEEERQRGNFPDRFSGHQFPNYSSELNVNALLLGDSALYLCASSLGQDEAFFGQGTRLTVV.

In nucleotides, the CDR3 is TGTGCCAGCAGCTTAAGGGGCACTGAAGCTTTCTTT. Amino acid sequence: CASSLRGTEAFF. This rearrangement joins TRBV13 to TRBJ1-1, with a tentative D call TRBD1 (5 bases). Germline V gene data show CDR1 as PRHDT and CDR2 as FYEKMQ (reference sequence). This CDR3 contains 12 residues. Trimming removed 2 bases from V and 4 bases from J, with 5 bases in between.

The chain recombines TRBV14 with TRBJ1-1; no reliable D call. The CDR3 has 14 residues. Trimming removed 0 bases from V and 6 bases from J, with 11 bases in between. Germline V gene lookup returns CDR1 SGHDN and CDR2 FVKESK. The CDR3 DNA sequence: TGTGCCAGCAGCCAAGATATCGGTTTCTCTGAAGCTTTCTTT. Protein sequence: CASSQDIGFSEAFF.

This chain uses TRBV5-8 with TRBJ1-2; TRBD1 might be the D (5 bases). CDR1 is SGHTS and CDR2 is YDEGEE in the germline V gene. With 4 bases removed from V and 1 base from J, the gap between germline ends came to 23 bases. There are 18 residues in the CDR3. The CDR3 loop reads CASSGSWGSPGRNYGYTF. The CDR3 nucleotides are TGTGCCAGCAGCGGCTCCTGGGGCTCACCCGGCCGTAACTATGGCTACACCTTC.

The genes are TRBV16 and TRBJ1-2; D gene ambiguous. Per germline, CDR1 KGHSY and CDR2 FQNENV. The CDR3 totals 11 residues. Deletions cut 0 bases from V and 10 bases from J, with 6 bases between. The CDR3: CASSQSVVYTF. In DNA, the CDR3 is TGTGCCAGCAGCCAATCAGTCGTCTACACCTTC. The variable domain in full, completed from reference TRBV16 and TRBJ1-2, reads GEEVAQTPKHLVRGEGQKAKLYCAPIKGHSYVFWYQQVLKNEFKFLISFQNENVFDETGMPKERFSAKCLPNSPCSLEIQATKLEDSAVYFCASSQSVVYTFGSGTRLTVV.

This chain uses TRBV10-3 with TRBJ2-2, with 7 bases lining up with TRBD1. Per the germline V gene, CDR1 is ENHRY and CDR2 is SYGVKD. After removal of 0 bases from V and 0 bases from J, the junction contained 4 bases not matched to a gene. CDR3 size: 17 residues. This CDR3 is CAISESPTGTNTGELFF. The CDR3, as DNA: TGTGCCATCAGTGAGTCTCCGACAGGGACGAACACCGGGGAGCTGTTTTTT.

The V call is TRBV19, the J call TRBJ2-7; D is undetermined. The CDR3 loop spans 13 amino acids. The ends were cut back, 5 bases at V and 2 bases at J, with 10 bases in the middle. Germline V lookup: CDR1 LNHDA, CDR2 SQIVND (reference sequence). DNA for the CDR3: TGTGCCAGTAGTCCGACCCAAGCCTACGAGCAGTACTTC. Amino acid sequence: CASSPTQAYEQYF.

This sequence joins TRBV19 and TRBJ1-2, with TRBD1 as a possible D gene (5 bases). Deletions cut 4 bases from V and 4 bases from J, with 7 bases between. The CDR3 spans 12 residues. Per the germline V gene, CDR1 is LNHDA and CDR2 is SQIVND (reference sequence). The CDR3 here is CASSTGPYGYTF. The CDR3 DNA reads as TGTGCCAGTAGTACGGGGCCCTATGGCTACACCTTC.

CDR3 sequence (DNA): TGTGCCAGCAGCTTGTGGGTGAGCAATCAGCCCCAGCATTTT. Translated: CASSLWVSNQPQHF. The V gene is TRBV5-6, the J gene TRBJ1-5; D is unclear. Germline V CDR1 and CDR2: SGHDT, YYEEEE. The V and J ends lost 1 base and 1 base respectively, with 6 bases between them. This CDR3 spans 14 amino acids.

This rearrangement joins TRBV6-5 to TRBJ2-7; TRBD1 matches at 7 bases. The CDR3 is 14 residues long. Germline V gene data show CDR1 as MNHEY and CDR2 as SVGAGI. V lost 2 bases to trimming and J lost 5 bases; unmatched junction nucleotides: 6. In nucleotides, the CDR3 is TGTGCCAGCAGTTACGCGACAGGGCGGGACGAGCAGTACTTC. It encodes CASSYATGRDEQYF.